The T cell receptor beta chain described here comes from a study of CD8 T cells in ankylosing spondylitis. Findings and caveats of the study: Peripheral blood samples showed relatively rare disease-linked clones, and these clones were CD8+. A TCR beta motif of under ten highly homologous variants seemed to mark ankylosing spondylitis blood. Reports of some motif variants in reactive arthritis synovial fluid and blood predate this one.

One entry per CDR3 protein results from TCRdb running MiXCR on the 5' RACE reads. The sample lists hundreds of thousands of distinct CDR3 sequences; around 21% were seen once. The germline V and J ends were trimmed by 6 bases and 3 bases, with 16 bases remaining between them. CDR3 length: 15 amino acids. CDR1 and CDR2 from the germline V gene are MNHNS and SASEGT. About this clonotype: Its antigen is not known.

This receptor was obtained from a female donor with ankylosing spondylitis or in good health (not recorded which). The sequencing input was blood, either unsorted or a sorted T cell fraction (not recorded which). V gene TRBV6-1 combines with J gene TRBJ2-3, with D perhaps given as TRBD1 or TRBD2 (5 bases each). This CDR3 is CASRSGTLRTDTQYF. The CDR3, as DNA: TGTGCCAGCAGATCAGGGACCCTGAGGACAGATACGCAGTATTTT.